These 2 T cell receptor beta chains originate from one sample sequenced in a study of T cell responses to AZD1222 COVID-19 vaccine. Sequenced by immunoSEQ multiplex PCR; TCRdb stores in-frame clones only, minus some. The sample contains about 110,000 clones, around nine tenths of which appear only once. The input for sequencing was peripheral blood, taken on day 0 of AZD1222 vaccination. The receptors derive from an adult in good health.

This clone was seen a few times. The chain is built from TRBV7-2 and TRBJ2-1, with D perhaps TRBD2 (6 bases). Trimming stripped 0 bases from V and 4 bases from J, with 10 bases between. The CDR3 sequence is 15 residues long. Germline lookup yields CDR1 SGHTA and CDR2 FQGNSA. CDR3 coding DNA: TGTGCCAGCAGCTTAGCGGGGGGAAAATACAATGAGCAGTTCTTC. It is translated as CASSLAGGKYNEQFF.

V usage is TRBV19 and J usage is TRBJ1-6; no clear D. Germline lookup yields CDR1 LNHDA and CDR2 SQIVND (reference sequence). This CDR3 contains 9 residues. CDR3 sequence: CDVNSPLHF. Written as DNA, the CDR3 is TGTGATGTTAATTCACCCCTCCACTTT.